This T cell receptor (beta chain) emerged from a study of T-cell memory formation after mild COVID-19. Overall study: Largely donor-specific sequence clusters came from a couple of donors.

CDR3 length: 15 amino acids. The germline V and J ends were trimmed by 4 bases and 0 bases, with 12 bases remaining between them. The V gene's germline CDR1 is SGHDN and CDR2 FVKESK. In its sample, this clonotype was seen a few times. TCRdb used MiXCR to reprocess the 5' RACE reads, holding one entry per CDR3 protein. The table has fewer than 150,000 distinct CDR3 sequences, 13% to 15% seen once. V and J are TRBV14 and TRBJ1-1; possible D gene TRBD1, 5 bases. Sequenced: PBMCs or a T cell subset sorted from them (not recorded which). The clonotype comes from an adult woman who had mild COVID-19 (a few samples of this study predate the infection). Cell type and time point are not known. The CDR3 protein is CASSRGGVLNTEAFF. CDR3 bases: TGTGCCAGCAGCCGCGGAGGGGTCCTGAACACTGAAGCTTTCTTT. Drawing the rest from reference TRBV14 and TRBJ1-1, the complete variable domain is EAGVTQFPSHSVIEKGQTVTLRCDPISGHDNLYWYRRVMGKEIKFLLHFVKESKQDESGMPNNRFLAERTGGTYSTLKVQPAELEDSGVYFCASSRGGVLNTEAFFGQGTRLTVV.